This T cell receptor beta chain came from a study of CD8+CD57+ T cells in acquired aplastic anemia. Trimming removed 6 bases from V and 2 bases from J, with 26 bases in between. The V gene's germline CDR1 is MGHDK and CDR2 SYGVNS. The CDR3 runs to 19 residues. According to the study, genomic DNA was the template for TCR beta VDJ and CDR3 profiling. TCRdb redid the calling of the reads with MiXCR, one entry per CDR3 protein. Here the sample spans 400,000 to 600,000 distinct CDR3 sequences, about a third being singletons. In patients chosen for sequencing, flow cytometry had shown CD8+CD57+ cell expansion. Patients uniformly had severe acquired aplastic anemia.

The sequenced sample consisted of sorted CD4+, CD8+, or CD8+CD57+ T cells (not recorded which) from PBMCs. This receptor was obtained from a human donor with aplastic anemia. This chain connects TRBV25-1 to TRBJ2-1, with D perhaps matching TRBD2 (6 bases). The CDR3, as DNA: TGTGCCAGCAGCGTCCCTCTGGGGCGTCGGGACTCAACCTACAATGAGCAGTTCTTC. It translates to CASSVPLGRRDSTYNEQFF.